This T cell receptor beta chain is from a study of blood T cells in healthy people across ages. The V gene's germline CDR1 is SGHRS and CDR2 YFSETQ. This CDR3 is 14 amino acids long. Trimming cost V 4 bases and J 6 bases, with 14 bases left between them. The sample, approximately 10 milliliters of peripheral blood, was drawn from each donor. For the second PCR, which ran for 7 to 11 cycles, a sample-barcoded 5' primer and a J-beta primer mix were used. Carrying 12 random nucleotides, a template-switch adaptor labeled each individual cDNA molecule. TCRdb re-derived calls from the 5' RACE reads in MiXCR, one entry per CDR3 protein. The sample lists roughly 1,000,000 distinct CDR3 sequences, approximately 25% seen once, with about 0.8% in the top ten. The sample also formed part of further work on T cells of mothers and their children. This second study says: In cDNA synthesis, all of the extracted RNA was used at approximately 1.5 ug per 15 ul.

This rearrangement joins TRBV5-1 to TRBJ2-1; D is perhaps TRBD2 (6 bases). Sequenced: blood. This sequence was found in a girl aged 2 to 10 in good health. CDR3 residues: CASSPGRGFNEQFF. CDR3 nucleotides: TGCGCCAGCAGCCCGGGGCGGGGCTTCAATGAGCAGTTCTTC.